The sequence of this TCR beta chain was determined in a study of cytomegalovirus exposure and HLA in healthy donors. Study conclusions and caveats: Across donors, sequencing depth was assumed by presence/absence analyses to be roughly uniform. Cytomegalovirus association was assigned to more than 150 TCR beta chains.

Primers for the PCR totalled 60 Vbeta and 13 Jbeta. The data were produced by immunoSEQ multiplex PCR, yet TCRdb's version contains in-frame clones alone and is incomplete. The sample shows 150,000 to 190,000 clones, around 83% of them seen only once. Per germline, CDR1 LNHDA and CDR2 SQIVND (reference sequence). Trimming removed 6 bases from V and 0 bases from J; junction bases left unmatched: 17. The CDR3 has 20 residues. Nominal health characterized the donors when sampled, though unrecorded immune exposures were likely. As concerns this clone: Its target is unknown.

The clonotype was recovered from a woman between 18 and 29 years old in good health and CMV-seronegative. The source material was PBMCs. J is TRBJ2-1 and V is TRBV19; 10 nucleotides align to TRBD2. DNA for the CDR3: TGTGCCAGTAGCCCGGGACTAGCGCCTGCACATTTTAGCTCCTACAATGAGCAGTTCTTC. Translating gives CASSPGLAPAHFSSYNEQFF.